Listed here are 27 T cell receptor beta chains from one sample, sequenced in a study of glioma-infiltrating T cells. The iRepertoire nested amplicon-rescue multiplex PCR amplified TCR alpha and beta CDR3s from RNA. TCRdb recomputed calls from the multiplex PCR reads with MiXCR, one row per CDR3 protein. The sample yields roughly 100,000 distinct CDR3 sequences, 25% to 35% seen once. Material: glioma tissue, nonneoplastic brain tissue, or PBMCs (not recorded which). The receptors here all came from a human donor with low-grade glioma or glioblastoma, undergoing nonglioma brain surgery, or in good health (not recorded which).

The gene calls are TRBV10-3 and TRBJ2-3; TRBD2 matches 12 bases. The CDR3 totals 15 residues. CDR1 is ENHRY, CDR2 SYGVKD, per germline. V trimming: 6 bases; J trimming: 4 bases; junction bases outside the gene matches: 5. The CDR3 region has the DNA TGTGCCATCAGCGCCGGACTAGCGGGGCCAGATACGCAGTATTTT. Translation: CAISAGLAGPDTQYF.

The rearrangement uses TRBV28 and TRBJ2-3; TRBD2 matches at 16 bases. In germline, CDR1 is MDHEN, CDR2 SYDVKM. This CDR3 region has 21 residues. The ends lost 5 bases at V and 3 bases at J; junction bases unmatched: 17. CDR3 sequence reads: CASSQYPGTSGGGGKTDTQYF. The DNA of the CDR3 is TGTGCCAGCAGTCAATACCCCGGGACTAGCGGGGGGGGGGGAAAGACAGATACGCAGTATTTT. Looking up the rest from reference TRBV28 and TRBJ2-3 gives the full variable domain: DVKVTQSSRYLVKRTGEKVFLECVQDMDHENMFWYRQDPGLGLRLIYFSYDVKMKEKGDIPEGYSVSREKKERFSLILESASTNQTSMYLCASSQYPGTSGGGGKTDTQYFGPGTRLTVL.

For this clonotype: A read error is possible here, since a much larger clone lies one base away. The gene calls are TRBV27 and TRBJ1-1; D is perhaps TRBD1 (5 bases). The V gene's germline CDR1 is MNHEY and CDR2 SMNVEV (reference sequence). CDR3 length equals 14 residues. With 7 bases removed from V and 7 bases from J, the gap between germline ends came to 19 bases. In DNA form, the CDR3 reads TGTGCCAGCACCCAGACAGCCCGAATGAGTGAAGCTTTCTTT. It yields the protein CASTQTARMSEAFF.

The V and J genes are TRBV19 and TRBJ1-1; possibly TRBD1 for D (5 bases). The V and J ends lost 5 bases and 7 bases respectively, with 14 bases between them. In germline, CDR1 is LNHDA, CDR2 SQIVND (reference sequence). This CDR3 has 13 amino acids. The DNA of the CDR3 is TGTGCCAGTAGTTCTTACAGGTTTAGTGAAGCTTTCTTT. Residues: CASSSYRFSEAFF.

This clonotype was detected a few times. The rearrangement links TRBV19 to TRBJ2-1; TRBD1 aligns across 7 bases. This CDR3 spans 12 amino acids. J gave up 7 bases and V 6 bases, and 3 bases lay outside the gene matches. Germline CDR1 and CDR2: LNHDA and SQIVND (reference sequence). CDR3 sequence (DNA): TGTGCCAGTAGGAGGGGGCCTAATGAGCAGTTCTTC. Encoded protein: CASRRGPNEQFF.

In this sample, this clonotype turned up once. This may be a read error: a much more frequent sequence differs by one nucleotide. The chain carries TRBV11-1 and TRBJ2-3; 9 bases fit TRBD2. The CDR3 covers 15 residues. Looked up from germline, CDR1 is SGHAT and CDR2 is FQDESV (reference sequence). CDR3 DNA sequence: TGTACCAGCAGTCTTAGCGGGGGCTTAGGATGGACGCAGTATTTT. Protein product: CTSSLSGGLGWTQYF.

This clonotype has at least ten counts. The rearrangement joins TRBV6-6 to TRBJ1-2, with D unresolved. Trimming left V 0 bases short and J 2 bases short, with 10 bases between. Germline V gene lookup returns CDR1 MNHNY and CDR2 SVGAGI (reference sequence). The CDR3 extends over 15 amino acids. For the CDR3, the DNA is TGTGCCAGCAGTTACTCGATGAAGTGGAACTATGGCTACACCTTC. It is translated as CASSYSMKWNYGYTF.

The rearrangement links TRBV19 to TRBJ2-3, with D perhaps TRBD1 (6 bases). CDR1 and CDR2 from the germline V gene are LNHDA and SQIVND (reference sequence). This CDR3 spans 16 amino acids. V lost 2 bases to trimming and J lost 4 bases, with 16 bases between them. CDR3 amino acids: CASSIRARGSSDTQYF. In nucleotides, the CDR3 is TGTGCCAGTAGTATACGGGCCAGGGGCAGTTCAGATACGCAGTATTTT.

This clonotype came up many times. This chain's CDR3 is CSASDMRGNTIYF. CDR3 DNA sequence: TGCAGTGCCTCAGATATGAGGGGAAACACCATATATTTT. The chain couples TRBV20-1 to TRBJ1-3; D not resolved. This CDR3 comprises 13 residues. The germline CDR1 and CDR2 sequences are DFQATT and SNEGSKA (reference sequence). The V gene lost 6 bases and the J gene lost 4 bases, with 13 bases spanning the gap.

The chain uses TRBV29-1 and TRBJ1-1; D not certain. Trimming shortened V by 1 base and J by 0 bases, and 15 bases separated the two germline ends. This CDR3 is 16 amino acids long. Germline V gene data show CDR1 as SQVTM and CDR2 as ANQGSEA. CDR3 in DNA: TGCAGCGTTGAAGGTTGGCGACATAATATGAACACTGAAGCTTTCTTT. Protein: CSVEGWRHNMNTEAFF.

This clonotype appeared many times. The chain combines TRBV28 with TRBJ1-4; 9 bases align to TRBD1. The CDR3 spans 17 residues. In germline, CDR1 is MDHEN, CDR2 SYDVKM. V gave up 3 bases and J gave up 8 bases; unmatched junction bases: 13. The CDR3 region is CASSFGAEGQGREKLFF. For the CDR3, the DNA is TGTGCCAGCAGTTTCGGGGCAGAGGGACAGGGACGCGAAAAACTGTTTTTT.

For this clonotype: A read error may be the cause here, since a much bigger clone is one base away. The genes are TRBV20-1 and TRBJ2-5; D may match TRBD1 or TRBD2 (5 bases each). The CDR3 covers 15 residues. The germline gives CDR1 DFQATT, CDR2 SNEGSKA (reference sequence). Trimming left V 6 bases short and J 3 bases short, with 20 bases between. CDR3 nucleotides: TGCAGTGCGCGAGGGGTAGCGAGGCACGAAGAGACCCAGTACTTC. This sequence encodes CSARGVARHEETQYF.

This clonotype has at least ten counts. The chain joins TRBV6-2 or TRBV6-3 to TRBJ1-1; no clear D. The CDR3 runs to 12 residues. Germline V gene data show CDR1 as MNHEY and CDR2 as SVGEGT. The V and J ends lost 2 bases and 8 bases respectively, with 9 bases between them. DNA of the CDR3: TGTGCCAGCAGTTACGGACGGAAAGAAGCTTTCTTT. Residues: CASSYGRKEAFF.

Of note for this clonotype: A single base separates this from a much larger clone, so it may be a read error. The rearrangement uses TRBV29-1 and TRBJ1-1; 7 nucleotides align to TRBD1. V dropped 6 bases and J dropped 9; count of bases not matched to a gene: 13. CDR3 length equals 13 residues. Germline assignment: CDR1 SQVTM and CDR2 ANQGSEA. CDR3 DNA: TGCAGCGTGAGGGTGGGGGAGGGGGCTAAAGCTTTCTTT. This codes for CSVRVGEGAKAFF.

V is TRBV4-1 and J is TRBJ1-6; 9 bases agree with TRBD1. Germline V gene data show CDR1 as MGHRA and CDR2 as YSYEKL. After removal of 4 bases from V and 10 bases from J, the junction contained 8 bases not matched to a gene. This CDR3 has 15 residues. In DNA form, the CDR3 reads TGCGCCAGCAGCCCATCCGGGACAGGGCGATCACCCCTCCACTTT. Its translation: CASSPSGTGRSPLHF.

This clonotype was detected many times. The V call is TRBV7-3, the J call TRBJ1-6; the D is unclear. The CDR3 is 15 amino acids. V was pared by 1 base and J by 5 bases, with 9 bases between. The germline CDR1 and CDR2 sequences are SGHTA and FQGTGA. CDR3 bases: TGTGCCAGCAGCTTAATAGACGGTCATAATTCACCCCTCCACTTT. It translates to CASSLIDGHNSPLHF.

This clonotype was seen ten or more times. The chain joins TRBV6-1 to TRBJ1-3; 7 bases fit TRBD1. CDR1 MNHNS and CDR2 SASEGT come from the germline V gene. J gave up 0 bases and V 6 bases, and 8 bases lay outside the gene matches. The CDR3 extends over 16 amino acids. CDR3 in amino acids: CASSKGGGDSGNTIYF. The CDR3 DNA reads TGTGCCAGCAGCAAAGGGGGCGGCGACTCTGGAAACACCATATATTTT.

V is TRBV7-2 and J is TRBJ2-3; D remains unclear. Germline lookup yields CDR1 SGHTA and CDR2 FQGNSA. V was cut by 4 bases and J by 7 bases, with 15 bases left in between. The CDR3 extends over 14 amino acids. The CDR3, as DNA: TGTGCCAGCAGCTCTGGCGGCTTCGCAAATACGCAGTATTTT. Translated: CASSSGGFANTQYF. Full variable domain (missing parts from reference TRBV7-2 and TRBJ2-3): GAGVSQSPSNKVTEKGKDVELRCDPISGHTALYWYRQSLGQGLEFLIYFQGNSAPDKSGLPSDRFSAERTGGSVSTLTIQRTQQEDSAVYLCASSSGGFANTQYFGPGTRLTVL.

This clonotype was counted at least ten times. V gene TRBV7-2 combines with J gene TRBJ1-2; D not certain. V gave up 1 base and J gave up 2 bases, with 8 bases separating them. This CDR3 region has 14 residues. CDR1 is SGHTA, CDR2 FQGNSA, per germline. This CDR3 reads CASSLVGRNYGYTF. CDR3 bases: TGTGCCAGCAGCTTAGTCGGACGGAACTATGGCTACACCTTC. The full variable domain, rest sourced from reference TRBV7-2 and TRBJ1-2, is GAGVSQSPSNKVTEKGKDVELRCDPISGHTALYWYRQSLGQGLEFLIYFQGNSAPDKSGLPSDRFSAERTGGSVSTLTIQRTQQEDSAVYLCASSLVGRNYGYTFGSGTRLTVV.

This clonotype was counted ten times or more. This chain connects TRBV12-3 or TRBV12-4 to TRBJ2-1, with D maybe TRBD2 (5 bases). Trimming took off 5 bases at V and 12 bases at J, with 14 bases between the two ends. This CDR3 has 12 amino acids. The CDR3 sequence is CASSHPQGGQFF. The CDR3, as DNA: TGTGCCAGCAGTCACCCACAAGGAGGGCAGTTCTTC.

The count of this clonotype is one. A much larger clone sits a single nucleotide away, making a read error possible. This chain joins TRBV6-2 or TRBV6-3 and TRBJ1-3; TRBD1 matches at 7 bases. Germline V CDR1 and CDR2: MNHEY, SVGEGT. CDR3 length: 14 residues. As DNA, the CDR3 is TGTGCCAGCAGTACGACAGGGACTGGAAACGCCATATATTTT. Translated, it gives CASSTTGTGNAIYF.

The chain uses TRBV12-3 or TRBV12-4 and TRBJ1-2, with 7 bases fitting TRBD1. J was trimmed by 4 bases and V by 2 bases; bases with no gene match: 13. This CDR3 comprises 17 residues. This chain's CDR3 is CASSLPFRQGGAYGYTF. DNA of the CDR3: TGTGCCAGCAGTTTACCCTTCAGACAGGGAGGTGCCTATGGCTACACCTTC.

This clonotype occurred many times. J is TRBJ1-1 and V is TRBV7-3, with unresolved D. The CDR3 is made up of 13 amino acids. The germline V gene encodes CDR1 SGHTA and CDR2 FQGTGA. With 5 bases removed from V and 2 bases from J, the gap between germline ends came to 9 bases. CDR3 sequence: CASSDNSNTEAFF. CDR3 nucleotides: TGTGCCAGCAGCGATAACAGCAACACTGAAGCTTTCTTT.

This clonotype was seen many times. Compared with germline, one end of the junction differs, possibly owing to a read error. The rearrangement uses TRBV4-3 and TRBJ2-3; unclear D gene. There are 15 residues in the CDR3. Germline CDR1 and CDR2: LGHNA and YSLEER. CDR3 amino acids: CASSQDSPSKDTQYF. CDR3 nucleotides: TGCGCCAGCAGCCAAGATAGCCCCAGCAAAGATACGCAGTATTTT.

Note on this clonotype: This may come from a read error, since a much larger clone is one base off. The chain joins TRBV6-5 to TRBJ2-7; D is unresolved. Between the trimmed V and J ends, which lost 10 bases and 1 base, there was a span of 11 bases. The germline gives CDR1 MNHEY, CDR2 SVGAGI. The CDR3 spans 12 residues. The CDR3: CAISDSSYEQYF. CDR3 bases: TGTGCCATCAGCGACTCGTCCTACGAGCAGTACTTC.

This clonotype was seen ten or more times. The rearrangement links TRBV6-1 to TRBJ2-5; 7 bases map to TRBD2. The CDR3 runs to 14 residues. Germline V lookup: CDR1 MNHNS, CDR2 SASEGT. V lost 7 bases, J lost 5 bases, and 10 bases stayed unmatched. CDR3 DNA sequence: TGTGCCAGCAACTCGGCGGGGGAAATGGAGACCCAGTACTTC. Its translation: CASNSAGEMETQYF.

This clonotype came up many times. V is TRBV10-3 and J is TRBJ2-3, with 7 bases fitting TRBD1. The ends lost 4 bases at V and 2 bases at J; junction bases unmatched: 3. Germline V lookup: CDR1 ENHRY, CDR2 SYGVKD. CDR3 length: 14 residues. For the CDR3, the DNA is TGTGCCATCAGTGGACAGGGTAACACAGATACGCAGTATTTT. This encodes CAISGQGNTDTQYF.